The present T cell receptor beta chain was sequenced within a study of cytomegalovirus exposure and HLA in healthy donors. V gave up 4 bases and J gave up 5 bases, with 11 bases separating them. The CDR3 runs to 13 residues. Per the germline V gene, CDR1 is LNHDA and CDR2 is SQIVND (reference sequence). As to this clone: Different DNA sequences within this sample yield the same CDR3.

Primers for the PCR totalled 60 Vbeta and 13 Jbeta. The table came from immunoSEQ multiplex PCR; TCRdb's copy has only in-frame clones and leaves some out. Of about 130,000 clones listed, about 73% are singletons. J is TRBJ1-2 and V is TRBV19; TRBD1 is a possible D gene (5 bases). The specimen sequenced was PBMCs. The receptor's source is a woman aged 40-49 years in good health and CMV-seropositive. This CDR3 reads CASSTGTGYGYTF. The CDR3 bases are TGTGCCAGTAGTACCGGGACTGGTTATGGCTACACCTTC.